This is a list of T cell receptor beta chains from one sample in a study of blood T cell repertoires in COVID-19. Profiled with immunoSEQ multiplex PCR; TCRdb holds only in-frame clones, not every one. This repertoire shows about 330,000 clones, roughly 89% found once; its top ten account for 9.9%. Sequencing input: peripheral blood. The source of these receptors is a man aged 25-45 years with COVID-19, enrolled during active disease. The CDR3 runs from the conserved cysteine through the conserved F or W. D genes are given only for firm matches.

d_gene	v_gene	j_gene	CDR3nt	CDR3aa
TRBD1	TRBV5-1	TRBJ1-4	TGCGCCAGCAGCCTGGGACAGGGGAATGAAAAACTGTTTTTT	CASSLGQGNEKLFF
TRBD2	TRBV4-3	TRBJ2-4	TGCGCCAGCAGCCAACTGGAAGCGGGGAAAAACATTCAGTACTTC	CASSQLEAGKNIQYF
.	TRBV6-5	TRBJ1-1	TGTGCCAGCAGTTACAACTTCAAGAACACTGAAGCTTTCTTT	CASSYNFKNTEAFF
TRBD2	TRBV7-6	TRBJ2-5	TGTGCCAGCAGCTCCCTAGCGGAGGAAGAGACCCAGTACTTC	CASSSLAEEETQYF
.	TRBV7-2	TRBJ1-1	TGTGCCAGCAGCTACGATACAGGGACCCCTGAAGCTTTCTTT	CASSYDTGTPEAFF
.	TRBV5-1	TRBJ2-3	TGCGCCAGCAGCCCCCCAGGGGCAGATACGCAGTATTTT	CASSPPGADTQYF
.	TRBV14	TRBJ2-1	TGTGCCAGCAGCCCTGCGGACAGCCCCTACAATGAGCAGTTCTTC	CASSPADSPYNEQFF
.	TRBV5-4	TRBJ1-4	TGTGCCAGCAGCTTTGCGCAGAGGGGGGAAAAACTGTTTTTT	CASSFAQRGEKLFF
.	TRBV6-5	TRBJ1-2	TGTGCCAGCAGTTACCTATCCGGGGACTATGGCTACACCTTC	CASSYLSGDYGYTF
TRBD2	TRBV5-5	TRBJ2-3	TGTGCCAGCAGGAGTAGCGGGGCGACCACAGATACGCAGTATTTT	CASRSSGATTDTQYF
.	TRBV7-8	TRBJ2-3	TGTGCCAGCAGGCCCTCCGCGGGGCCATGGGATACGCAGTATTTT	CASRPSAGPWDTQYF
TRBD2	TRBV7-3	TRBJ2-1	TGTGCCAGCAGCTTAAACCCCGGGACTAGCGGGGGGCCGAATGAGCAGTTCTTC	CASSLNPGTSGGPNEQFF
TRBD1	TRBV15	TRBJ2-3	TGTGCCACCAGCAGAGATAGGGACAGGGGCTCTACGCAGTATTTT	CATSRDRDRGSTQYF
.	TRBV9	TRBJ1-4	TGTGCCAGCAGCTTCGGACCCCCAGGCGGGGAAAAACTGTTTTTT	CASSFGPPGGEKLFF
TRBD1	TRBV5-4	TRBJ1-2	TGTGCCAGCAGCGCCGATCGGACAGGGAACTATGGCTACACCTTC	CASSADRTGNYGYTF
.	TRBV4-3	TRBJ2-7	TGCGCCAGCAGCCAAGACAGGGGAGTAATGTACTTC	CASSQDRGVMYF
TRBD1	TRBV18	TRBJ2-2	TGTGCCAGCTCCCCTTTCACACAGGGGAGCAGCACCGGGGAGCTGTTTTTT	CASSPFTQGSSTGELFF
TRBD1	TRBV9	TRBJ2-7	TGTGCCAGCAGCGCCACCGGACAGGGAGGTCTCGAGCAGTACTTC	CASSATGQGGLEQYF